The present TCR beta chain was sequenced within a study of T cell changes during pregnancy in multiple sclerosis. Germline CDR1 is LGHNA and CDR2 is YNFKEQ. V trimming: 1 base; J trimming: 2 bases; junction bases outside the gene matches: 8. This CDR3 spans 16 amino acids. Here immunoSEQ multiplex PCR was the method, and the copy in TCRdb shows in-frame clones only, minus some. Of about 60,000 clones listed, 75% to 95% are singletons. The specimen was peripheral blood, collected before pregnancy. The TCR originated in a female donor with multiple sclerosis, enrolled in a pregnancy study. The chain links TRBV4-2 to TRBJ2-7, with 7 bases aligning to TRBD1. Written as DNA, the CDR3 is TGTGCCAGCAGCCAAGCGACGGGACAGCGGACCTACGAGCAGTACTTC. Its protein product is CASSQATGQRTYEQYF.